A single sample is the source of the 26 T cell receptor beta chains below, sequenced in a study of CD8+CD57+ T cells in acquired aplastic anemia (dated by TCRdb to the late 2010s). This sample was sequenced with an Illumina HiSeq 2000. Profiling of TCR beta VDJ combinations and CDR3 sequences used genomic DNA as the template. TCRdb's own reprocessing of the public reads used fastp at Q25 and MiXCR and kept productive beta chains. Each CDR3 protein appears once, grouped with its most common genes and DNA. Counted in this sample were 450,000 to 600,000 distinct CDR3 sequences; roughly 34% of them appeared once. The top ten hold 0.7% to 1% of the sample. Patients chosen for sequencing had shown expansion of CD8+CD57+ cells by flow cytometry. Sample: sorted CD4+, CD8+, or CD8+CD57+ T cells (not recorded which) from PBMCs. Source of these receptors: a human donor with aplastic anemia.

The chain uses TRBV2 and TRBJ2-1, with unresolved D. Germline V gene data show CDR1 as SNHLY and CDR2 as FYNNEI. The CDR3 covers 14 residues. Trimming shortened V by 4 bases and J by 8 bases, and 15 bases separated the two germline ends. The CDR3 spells CASSATTDVDEQFF. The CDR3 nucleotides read TGTGCCAGCAGTGCCACAACAGATGTAGATGAGCAGTTCTTC.

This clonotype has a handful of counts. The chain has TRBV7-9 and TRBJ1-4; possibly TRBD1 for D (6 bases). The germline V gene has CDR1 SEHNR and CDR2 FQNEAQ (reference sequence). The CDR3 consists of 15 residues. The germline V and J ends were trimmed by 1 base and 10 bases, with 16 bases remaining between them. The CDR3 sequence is CASSLVGHVGGKLFF. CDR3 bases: TGTGCCAGCAGCTTAGTGGGACATGTTGGAGGAAAACTGTTTTTT.

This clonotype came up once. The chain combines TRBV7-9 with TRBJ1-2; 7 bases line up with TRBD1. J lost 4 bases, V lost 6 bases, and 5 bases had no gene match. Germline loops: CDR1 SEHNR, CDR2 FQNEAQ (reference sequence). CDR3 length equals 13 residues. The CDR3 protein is CASSQTGAYGYTF. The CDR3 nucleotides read TGTGCCAGCAGTCAAACAGGGGCCTATGGCTACACCTTC. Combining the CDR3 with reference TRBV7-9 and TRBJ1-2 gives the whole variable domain DTGVSQNPRHKITKRGQNVTFRCDPISEHNRLYWYRQTLGQGPEFLTYFQNEAQLEKSRLLSDRFSAERPKGSFSTLEIQRTEQGDSAMYLCASSQTGAYGYTFGSGTRLTVV.

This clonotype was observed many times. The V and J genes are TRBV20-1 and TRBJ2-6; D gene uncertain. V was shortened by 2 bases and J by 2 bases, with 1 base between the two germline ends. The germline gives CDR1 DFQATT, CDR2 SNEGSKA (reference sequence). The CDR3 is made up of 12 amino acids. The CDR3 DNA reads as TGCAGTGCTAGACCTGGGGCCAACGTCCTGACTTTC. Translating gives CSARPGANVLTF.

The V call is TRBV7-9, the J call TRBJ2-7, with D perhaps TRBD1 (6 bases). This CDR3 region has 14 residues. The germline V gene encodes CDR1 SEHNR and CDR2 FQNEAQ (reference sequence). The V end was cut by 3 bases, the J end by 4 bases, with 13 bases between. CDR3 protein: CASSLWGPSYEQYF. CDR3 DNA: TGTGCCAGCAGCTTGTGGGGGCCGTCTTACGAGCAGTACTTC.

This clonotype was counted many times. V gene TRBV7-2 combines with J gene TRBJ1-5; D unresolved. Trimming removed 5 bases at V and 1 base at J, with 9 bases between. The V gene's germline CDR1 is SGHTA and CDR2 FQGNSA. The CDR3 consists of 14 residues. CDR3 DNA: TGTGCCAGCAGCGCCGACGCGAGCAATCAGCCCCAGCATTTT. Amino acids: CASSADASNQPQHF.

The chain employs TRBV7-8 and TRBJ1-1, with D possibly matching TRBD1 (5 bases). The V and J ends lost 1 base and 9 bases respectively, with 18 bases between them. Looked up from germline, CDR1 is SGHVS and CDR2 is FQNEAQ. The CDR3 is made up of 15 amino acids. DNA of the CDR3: TGTGCCAGCAGCTTAGAGGGCAGCAGCTCAGGGAAAGCTTTCTTT. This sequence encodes CASSLEGSSSGKAFF.

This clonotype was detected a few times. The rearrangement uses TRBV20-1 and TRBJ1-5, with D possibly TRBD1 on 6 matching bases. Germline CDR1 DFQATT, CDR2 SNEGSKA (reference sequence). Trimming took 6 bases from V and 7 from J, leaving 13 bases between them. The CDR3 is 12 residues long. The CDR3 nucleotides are TGCAGTGCGAGCAGGGGCGGCCAGCCCCAGCATTTT. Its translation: CSASRGGQPQHF.

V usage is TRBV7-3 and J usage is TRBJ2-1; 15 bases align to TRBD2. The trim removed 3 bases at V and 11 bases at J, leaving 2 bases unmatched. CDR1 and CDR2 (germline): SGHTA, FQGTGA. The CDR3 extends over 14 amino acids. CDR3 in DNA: TGTGCCAGCAGCTTGGGGACTAGCGGGGGGAAGCAGTTCTTC. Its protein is CASSLGTSGGKQFF. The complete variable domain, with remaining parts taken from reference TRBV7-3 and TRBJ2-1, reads GAGVSQTPSNKVTEKGKYVELRCDPISGHTALYWYRQSLGQGPEFLIYFQGTGAADDSGLPNDRFFAVRPEGSVSTLKIQRTERGDSAVYLCASSLGTSGGKQFFGPGTRLTVL.

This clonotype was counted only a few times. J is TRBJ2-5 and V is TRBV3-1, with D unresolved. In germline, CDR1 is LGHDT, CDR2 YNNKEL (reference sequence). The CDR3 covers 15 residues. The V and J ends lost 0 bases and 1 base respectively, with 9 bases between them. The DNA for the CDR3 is TGTGCCAGCAGCCAAGATCCTGGACGCCAAGAGACCCAGTACTTC. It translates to CASSQDPGRQETQYF.

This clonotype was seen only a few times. CDR3 loop: CASSQDSSEKLFF. The CDR3 coding sequence is TGTGCCAGCAGCCAAGATTCATCTGAAAAACTGTTTTTT. The chain employs TRBV3-1 and TRBJ1-4, with D unclear. Germline loops: CDR1 LGHDT, CDR2 YNNKEL (reference sequence). The ends were cut back, 0 bases at V and 7 bases at J, with 6 bases in the middle. This CDR3 has 13 residues.

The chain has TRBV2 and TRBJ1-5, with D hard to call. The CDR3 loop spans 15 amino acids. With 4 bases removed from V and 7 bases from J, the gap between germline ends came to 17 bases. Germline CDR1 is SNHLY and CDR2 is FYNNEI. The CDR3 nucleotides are TGTGCCAGCAGTGGAATACGCGCTTCGGACCAGCCCCAGCATTTT. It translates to CASSGIRASDQPQHF.

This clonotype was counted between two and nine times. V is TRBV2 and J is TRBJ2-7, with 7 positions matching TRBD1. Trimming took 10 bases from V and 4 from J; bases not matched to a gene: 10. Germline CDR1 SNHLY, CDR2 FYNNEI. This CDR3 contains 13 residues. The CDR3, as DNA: TGTGCCACCCGGGACAGAGGGAAGTACGAGCAGTACTTC. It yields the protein CATRDRGKYEQYF.

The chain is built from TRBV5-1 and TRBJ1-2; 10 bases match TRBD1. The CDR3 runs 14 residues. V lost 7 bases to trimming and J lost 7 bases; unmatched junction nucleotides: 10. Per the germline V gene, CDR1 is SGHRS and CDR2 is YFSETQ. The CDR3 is CASSRDRGKGGYTF. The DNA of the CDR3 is TGCGCCAGCTCCCGGGACAGGGGCAAGGGTGGCTACACCTTC. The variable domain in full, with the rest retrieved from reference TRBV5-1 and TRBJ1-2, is KAGVTQTPRYLIKTRGQQVTLSCSPISGHRSVSWYQQTPGQGLQFLFEYFSETQRNKGNFPGRFSGRQFSNSRSEMNVSTLELGDSALYLCASSRDRGKGGYTFGSGTRLTVV.

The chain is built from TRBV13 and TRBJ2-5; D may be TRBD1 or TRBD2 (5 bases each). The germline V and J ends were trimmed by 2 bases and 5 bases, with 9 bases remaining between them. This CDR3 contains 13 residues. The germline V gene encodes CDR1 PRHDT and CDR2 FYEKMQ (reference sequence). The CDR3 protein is CASSLRGAETQYF. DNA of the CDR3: TGTGCCAGCAGCTTAAGGGGAGCGGAGACCCAGTACTTC.

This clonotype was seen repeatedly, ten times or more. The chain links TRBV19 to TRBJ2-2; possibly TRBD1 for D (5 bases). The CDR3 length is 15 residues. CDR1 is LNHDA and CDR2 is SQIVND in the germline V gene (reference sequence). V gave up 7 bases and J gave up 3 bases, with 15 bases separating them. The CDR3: CASTSDNRDTGELFF. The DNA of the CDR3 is TGTGCCAGTACCTCGGACAATCGGGACACCGGGGAGCTGTTTTTT. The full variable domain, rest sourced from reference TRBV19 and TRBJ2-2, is DGGITQSPKYLFRKEGQNVTLSCEQNLNHDAMYWYRQDPGQGLRLIYYSQIVNDFQKGDIAEGYSVSREKKESFPLTVTSAQKNPTAFYLCASTSDNRDTGELFFGEGSRLTVL.

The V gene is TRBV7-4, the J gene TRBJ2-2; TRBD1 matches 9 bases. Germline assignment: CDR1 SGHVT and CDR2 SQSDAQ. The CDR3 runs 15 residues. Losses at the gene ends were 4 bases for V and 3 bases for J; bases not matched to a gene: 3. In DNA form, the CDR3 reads TGTGCCAGCAGCTCGGACAGGGGATACACCGGGGAGCTGTTTTTT. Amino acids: CASSSDRGYTGELFF. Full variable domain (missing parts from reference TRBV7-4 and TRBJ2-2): GAGVSQSPRYKVAKRGRDVALRCDSISGHVTLYWYRQTLGQGSEVLTYSQSDAQRDKSGRPSGRFSAERPERSVSTLKIQRTEQGDSAVYLCASSSDRGYTGELFFGEGSRLTVL.

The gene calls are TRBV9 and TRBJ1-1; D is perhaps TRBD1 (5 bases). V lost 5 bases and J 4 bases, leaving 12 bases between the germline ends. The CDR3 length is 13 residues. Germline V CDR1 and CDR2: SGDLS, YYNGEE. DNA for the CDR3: TGTGCCAGCAGTGTTCAGGGTTCCACTGAAGCTTTCTTT. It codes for CASSVQGSTEAFF.

The CDR3 DNA reads TGCGCCAGCAGTGAGTCTAGCGGGGGCGCTTTCTATGAGCAGTTCTTC. This gives the protein CASSESSGGAFYEQFF. This rearrangement joins TRBV10-1 to TRBJ2-1; 9 bases agree with TRBD2. CDR3 length: 16 amino acids. The V segment lost 0 bases and the J segment 8 bases; nucleotides outside the gene matches: 8. Germline V CDR1 and CDR2: WNHNN, SYGVQD (reference sequence).

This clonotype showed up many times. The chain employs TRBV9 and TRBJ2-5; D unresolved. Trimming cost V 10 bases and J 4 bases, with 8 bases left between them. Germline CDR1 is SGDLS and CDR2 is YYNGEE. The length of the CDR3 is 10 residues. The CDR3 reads CAPSRETQYF. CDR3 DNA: TGTGCCCCCAGCCGAGAGACCCAGTACTTC.

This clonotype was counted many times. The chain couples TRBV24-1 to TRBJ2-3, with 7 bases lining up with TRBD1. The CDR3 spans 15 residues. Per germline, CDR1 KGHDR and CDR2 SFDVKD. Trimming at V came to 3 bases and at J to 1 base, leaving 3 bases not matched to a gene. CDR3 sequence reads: CATSDPGTGTDTQYF. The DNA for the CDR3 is TGTGCCACCAGTGATCCAGGGACAGGCACAGATACGCAGTATTTT.

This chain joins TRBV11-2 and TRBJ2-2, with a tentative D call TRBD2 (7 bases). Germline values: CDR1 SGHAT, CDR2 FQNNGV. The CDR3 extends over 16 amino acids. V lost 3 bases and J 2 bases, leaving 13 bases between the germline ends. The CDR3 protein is CASSLNGGRNTGELFF. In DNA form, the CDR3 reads TGTGCCAGCAGCTTGAACGGGGGGCGCAACACCGGGGAGCTGTTTTTT.

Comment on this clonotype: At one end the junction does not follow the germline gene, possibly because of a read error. Here the CDR3 reads CASSGQGGGQPQHF. The CDR3 nucleotides are TGTGCCAGCAGTGGACAGGGAGGAGGGCAGCCCCAGCATTTT. This chain links TRBV10-3 with TRBJ1-5, with 8 bases identical to TRBD1. This CDR3 spans 14 amino acids. Germline loops: CDR1 ENHRY, CDR2 SYGVKD.

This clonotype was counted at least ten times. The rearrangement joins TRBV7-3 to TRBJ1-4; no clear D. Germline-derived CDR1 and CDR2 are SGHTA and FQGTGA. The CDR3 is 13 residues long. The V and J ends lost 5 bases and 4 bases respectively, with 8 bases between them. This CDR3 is CASSAGHNEKLFF. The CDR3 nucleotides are TGTGCCAGCAGCGCCGGCCATAATGAAAAACTGTTTTTT.

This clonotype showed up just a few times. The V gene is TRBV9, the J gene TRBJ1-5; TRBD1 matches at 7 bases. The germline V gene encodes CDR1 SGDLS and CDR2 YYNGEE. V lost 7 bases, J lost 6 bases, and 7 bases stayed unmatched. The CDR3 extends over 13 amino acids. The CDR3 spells CASSDRDTQPQHF. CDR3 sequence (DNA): TGTGCCAGCTCCGACAGGGATACTCAGCCCCAGCATTTT.

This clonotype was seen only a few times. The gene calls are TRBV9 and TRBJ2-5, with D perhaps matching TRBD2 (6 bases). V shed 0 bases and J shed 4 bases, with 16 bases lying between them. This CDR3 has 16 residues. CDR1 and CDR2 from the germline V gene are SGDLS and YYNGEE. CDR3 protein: CASSVGVSGVGETQYF. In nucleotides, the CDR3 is TGTGCCAGCAGCGTAGGTGTGTCGGGGGTAGGAGAGACCCAGTACTTC.